These 12 T cell receptor beta chains share one sample of origin, sequenced in a study of blood T cell repertoires in COVID-19. Measured with immunoSEQ multiplex PCR; TCRdb has only the in-frame clones, and not every one. This table holds around 100,000 clones, 70% to 90% found once. Sequenced input: peripheral blood. The origin of the receptors is a human donor in a cohort sampled during active COVID-19.

The chain carries TRBV30 and TRBJ1-1; D ambiguous. V lost 1 base and J 12 bases, leaving 12 bases between the germline ends. Germline V gene data show CDR1 as GTSNPN and CDR2 as SVGIG (reference sequence). The CDR3 runs to 11 residues. Here the CDR3 reads CAWSESRQPFF. As DNA, the CDR3 is TGTGCCTGGAGTGAATCCAGGCAGCCTTTCTTT. Full variable domain (missing parts from reference TRBV30 and TRBJ1-1): SQTIHQWPATLVQPVGSPLSLECTVEGTSNPNLYWYRQAAGRGLQLLFYSVGIGQISSEVPQNLSASRPQDRQFILSSKKLLLSDSGFYLCAWSESRQPFFGQGTRLTVV.

J is TRBJ2-1 and V is TRBV19; D not resolved. The CDR3 is 14 residues long. From germline, CDR1 is LNHDA and CDR2 SQIVND (reference sequence). Trimming shortened V by 5 bases and J by 1 base, and 9 bases separated the two germline ends. CDR3 in DNA: TGTGCCAGTAGTCCACAGAGATCCTACAATGAGCAGTTCTTC. Translated: CASSPQRSYNEQFF.

V gene TRBV7-2 combines with J gene TRBJ2-1; D call uncertain. Germline lookup yields CDR1 SGHTA and CDR2 FQGNSA. This CDR3 has 13 amino acids. With 2 bases removed from V and 5 bases from J, the gap between germline ends came to 7 bases. The DNA of the CDR3 is TGTGCCAGCAGCTTATTGTACAACAATGAGCAGTTCTTC. This codes for CASSLLYNNEQFF.

The chain couples TRBV7-2 to TRBJ2-3; 7 nucleotides match TRBD2. Germline V gives CDR1 SGHTA, CDR2 FQGNSA. This CDR3 is 14 amino acids long. The trim removed 4 bases at V and 3 bases at J, leaving 4 bases unmatched. CDR3 residues: CASSSLGGTDTQYF. The DNA of the CDR3 is TGTGCCAGCAGCTCACTGGGGGGGACAGATACGCAGTATTTT.

The CDR3 DNA reads TGTGCCAGCAGTTCAACCGAGCTGGAGACCCAGTACTTC. Translation: CASSSTELETQYF. This rearrangement joins TRBV6-2 or TRBV6-3 to TRBJ2-5; D unclear. In germline, CDR1 is MNHEY, CDR2 SVGEGT. The CDR3 consists of 13 residues. The V end lost 4 bases, the J end lost 5 bases, and 11 bases lay between the germline ends.

The chain couples TRBV6-1 to TRBJ1-2, with D hard to call. Germline V gene sequence: CDR1 MNHNS, CDR2 SASEGT. V was shortened by 3 bases and J by 1 base, with 9 bases between the two germline ends. The CDR3 is made up of 14 amino acids. The CDR3 DNA follows: TGTGCCAGCAGTGAGGTTTCAGTTAACTATGGCTACACCTTC. Translation: CASSEVSVNYGYTF.

V gene TRBV3-1 (or the pseudogene TRBV3-2) combines with J gene TRBJ2-7, with D perhaps TRBD2 (6 bases). Between the trimmed V and J ends, which lost 4 bases and 3 bases, there was a span of 10 bases. The CDR3 extends over 13 amino acids. Germline CDR1 and CDR2: LGHDT and YNNKEL (reference sequence). In nucleotides, the CDR3 is TGTGCCAGCAGCCGGCGTAGCGGCTACGAGCAGTACTTC. Amino acids: CASSRRSGYEQYF.

Here the CDR3 DNA reads TGTGCCAGCAGCGTAGCCACCGATCCTAGGGGTGGCTACACCTTC. Translation: CASSVATDPRGGYTF. V and J are TRBV9 and TRBJ1-2; TRBD1 might be the D (5 bases). CDR1 and CDR2 (germline): SGDLS, YYNGEE. Trimming stripped 0 bases from V and 7 bases from J, with 16 bases between. This CDR3 spans 15 amino acids.

The V and J genes are TRBV11-3 and TRBJ2-1, with D possibly TRBD2 on 6 matching bases. V lost 1 base and J lost 5, with 15 bases in between. Looked up from germline, CDR1 is SGHNT and CDR2 is YENEEA. This CDR3 has 16 amino acids. The CDR3, as DNA: TGTGCCAGCAGCTTAGGGTCGGGGGTCGGTAACAATGAGCAGTTCTTC. It is translated as CASSLGSGVGNNEQFF.

In its sample, this clone was seen once. The J gene is TRBJ1-1, the V gene TRBV9; TRBD1 matches 8 bases. Germline V gene lookup returns CDR1 SGDLS and CDR2 YYNGEE. Germline trimming cut 4 bases from V and 0 bases from J; bases unmatched to any gene: 5. The CDR3 is made up of 15 amino acids. The CDR3 DNA follows: TGTGCCAGCAGCCCTCGACAGGGGCTGAACACTGAAGCTTTCTTT. Protein product: CASSPRQGLNTEAFF.

The rearrangement joins TRBV5-1 to TRBJ2-5; a possible D gene is TRBD2 (6 bases). V was shortened by 4 bases and J by 4 bases, with 11 bases between the two germline ends. Germline V gives CDR1 SGHRS, CDR2 YFSETQ. The CDR3 loop spans 13 amino acids. The CDR3 is CASSATSAETQYF. The CDR3 nucleotides are TGCGCCAGCAGCGCGACTAGTGCAGAGACCCAGTACTTC.

The chain combines TRBV1 with TRBJ2-1; the table's TRBD2 call for D was not verified on the DNA. TRBV1 is marked as a pseudogene. The length of the CDR3 is 18 residues. CDR3 loop: CTSSEGTSGSWSYNEQFF. CDR3 DNA: TGCACCAGCAGTGAGGGGACTAGCGGGAGTTGGTCCTACAATGAGCAGTTCTTC.